This TCR beta chain stems from a study of blood T cells in healthy people across ages (dated by TCRdb to the mid-2010s). Regarding the study in general: In model experiments, template switching captured roughly one uniquely barcoded TCR beta cDNA molecule for every two T cells. Age-related changes in TCR beta repertoire diversity were measured in the study by deep sequencing normalized with unique cDNA molecular identifiers. Donors were grouped into four age groups: young (average about 15 years), middle-aged (39), aged (about 60) and long-lived (approximately 78). To avoid experimental bias, donors of different ages were randomly spread across the sequencing lanes. Using the same blood draw, the study looked at two additional independent replicas of 1 million unique cDNA reads for two donors, one aged 18 to 30 and the other aged 80 or older.

Receptor libraries were prepared by 5' RACE. Instrument on record: Illumina HiSeq 2500. A second PCR of 7 to 11 cycles was run with a J-beta primer mix and a sample-barcoded 5' primer. Each TCR beta cDNA molecule received a unique molecular identifier from a template-switch 5' adaptor carrying 12 random nucleotides. At least 2.5 million CDR3-containing paired-end reads were obtained from each sample. First-strand cDNA synthesis was performed from all RNA using the Mint cDNA synthesis kit, with priming by a TRBC-specific oligonucleotide. After uracil-DNA glycosylase treatment, a first 18-cycle PCR used universal primers M1SS and BC2_uni_R on all cDNA. The paper's processing steps were these. For normalization, 1 million high-quality reads, each with a distinct molecular identifier, were randomly selected from each sample. Reads sharing molecular identifiers were discarded rather than binned into consensus sequences. MiTCR, run with a Q25 quality threshold and the strictest error-elimination algorithm, handled CDR3 identification, clonotype clustering and error correction. A nonparametric unseen species model using Euler transformation provided a lower-bound estimate of total TCR beta diversity. TCRdb took the public reads, trimmed them with fastp at Q25, ran MiXCR for clone calling and kept in-frame beta chains. Each entry merges the rows of one CDR3 protein and shows their most common DNA and genes. The V and J calls reflect TCRdb's pipeline rather than the authors' work. Counted in this sample were roughly 1.7 million distinct CDR3 sequences; roughly 32% of them appeared once. The top ten hold approximately 11% of the sample.

Ends trimmed: V by 3 bases, J by 6 bases; bases unmatched to a gene: 5. From a lookup of the germline V gene, CDR1 and CDR2 are SGHAT and FQNNGV. The CDR3 numbers 15 residues from cysteine through phenylalanine. Here the CDR3 DNA is all that survives: 45 bases in frame from base 1. The donors were roughly 39 Caucasian individuals from Russia, aged roughly 6 to 100 years, who were systemically healthy. Each donor gave ten milliliters of peripheral blood, drawn into EDTA-treated Vacutainer tubes. Ficoll-Paque density-gradient centrifugation was used to isolate PBMCs, with at least 6 million per sample. Total RNA, at least 6 micrograms per sample, was extracted from PBMCs with Trizol reagent. For every donor, an aliquot of PBMCs went through flow cytometry to measure the percentages of naive CD45RAhigh/CD27high T cells. This clonotype was observed a few times. Its recognized antigen is unknown. Base qualities are not at hand, and no much larger clone is one base apart.

The research as a whole found: Compared with the aged group, more naive CD4+ T cells, fewer expanded clones and increased TCR diversity were shown by the long-lived group, suggesting age selection. As age increased, observed TCR beta diversity per million T cells dropped in a roughly linear way, and a significant reduction was already evident by age roughly 36. Estimates of total diversity based on one million sequenced T cells were regarded as lower bounds and as underestimates. Conclusive comparison of naive and antigen-experienced compartments was prevented by the profiling of bulk unsorted PBMCs. Observed TCR beta diversity correlated strongly with the percentage of naive T cells measured by flow cytometry. Donor CMV infection status was unknown, potentially confounding age-related changes in expanded clonotypes.

The specimen sequenced was blood. This chain is built from TRBV11-2 and TRBJ2-3; 11 junctional bases match TRBD2. The receptor's source is a woman between 25 and 40 years old in good health. The CDR3 protein sequence reads: CASSFSGGAPDTQYF. In nucleotides, the sequence is TGTGCCAGCAGCTTTAGCGGGGGGGCCCCGGATACGCAGTATTTT.